This entry lists 22 T cell receptor beta chains sequenced from one sample in a study of cytomegalovirus exposure and HLA in healthy donors. The protocol was immunoSEQ multiplex PCR, while the TCRdb copy is restricted to in-frame clones and leaves out a portion. The table has more than 95,000 clones, approximately 88% seen once. Material: PBMCs. These receptors came from a man aged 18 to 30 in good health and CMV-seronegative.

The chain employs TRBV5-1 and TRBJ2-1; D possibly corresponds to TRBD1 (10 bases). The V end lost 4 bases, the J end lost 7 bases, and 21 bases lay between the germline ends. Germline CDR1 is SGHRS and CDR2 is YFSETQ. The CDR3 sequence is 16 residues long. The CDR3 region has the DNA TGCGCCAGCAGCACGACAGGGGGCCTAGCGGGGAATGAGCAGTTCTTC. This gives the protein CASSTTGGLAGNEQFF.

The chain has TRBV6-6 and TRBJ1-1; possible D gene TRBD1, 5 bases. V shed 5 bases and J shed 0 bases, with 10 bases lying between them. The CDR3 is 14 residues long. Germline CDR1 MNHNY, CDR2 SVGAGI (reference sequence). Here the CDR3 DNA reads TGTGCCAGCAGTGGCCAGGGTGTGAACACTGAAGCTTTCTTT. Translated: CASSGQGVNTEAFF.

The chain recombines TRBV5-8 with TRBJ2-3, with D hard to call. The CDR3 has 14 amino acids. V shed 4 bases and J shed 0 bases, with 9 bases lying between them. From germline, CDR1 is SGHTS and CDR2 YDEGEE. CDR3 protein: CASSRLRSTDTQYF. DNA for the CDR3: TGTGCCAGCAGCAGGTTGCGGAGCACAGATACGCAGTATTTT.

V is TRBV7-2 and J is TRBJ2-3; 8 bases are a match to TRBD2. Germline V gene lookup returns CDR1 SGHTA and CDR2 FQGNSA. V trimming: 5 bases; J trimming: 0 bases; junction bases outside the gene matches: 4. The CDR3 covers 15 residues. The CDR3 loop reads CASSRERGSTDTQYF. For the CDR3, the DNA is TGTGCCAGCAGCCGCGAGCGGGGGAGCACAGATACGCAGTATTTT.

This sequence joins TRBV2 and TRBJ2-1; maybe TRBD1 (6 bases). The ends were cut back, 7 bases at V and 2 bases at J, with 15 bases in the middle. The CDR3 spans 15 residues. CDR1 SNHLY and CDR2 FYNNEI come from the germline V gene. CDR3 loop: CASTLRQVTYNEQFF. CDR3 in DNA: TGTGCCAGCACCCTAAGACAGGTAACCTACAATGAGCAGTTCTTC.

The chain couples TRBV29-1 to TRBJ2-7; TRBD1 matches at 10 bases. V lost 5 bases, J lost 3 bases, and 7 bases stayed unmatched. The length of the CDR3 is 14 residues. Germline V gene lookup returns CDR1 SQVTM and CDR2 ANQGSEA. The CDR3 nucleotides read TGCAGCGTTTCAGGACAGGGGGAATTCTACGAGCAGTACTTC. Translation: CSVSGQGEFYEQYF.

The chain is built from TRBV15 and TRBJ2-1; 11 nucleotides line up with TRBD2. The germline gives CDR1 LNHNV, CDR2 YYDKDF (reference sequence). V was pared by 5 bases and J by 12 bases, with 9 bases of the junction left unmatched. The CDR3 extends over 14 amino acids. CDR3 sequence: CATSPNTSGRRQFF. The CDR3 nucleotides are TGTGCCACCAGCCCAAACACTAGCGGGAGAAGGCAGTTCTTC.

V gene TRBV7-9 combines with J gene TRBJ2-2; 9 nucleotides align to TRBD2. The CDR3 runs 16 residues. Germline assignment: CDR1 SEHNR and CDR2 FQNEAQ (reference sequence). V trimming: 5 bases; J trimming: 4 bases; junction bases outside the gene matches: 8. CDR3 in amino acids: CASSRTSDSRTGELFF. DNA for the CDR3: TGTGCCAGCAGCAGGACTAGCGATTCCCGCACCGGGGAGCTGTTTTTT.

The chain has TRBV7-2 and TRBJ2-7, with D possibly being TRBD2 (6 bases). From germline, CDR1 is SGHTA and CDR2 FQGNSA. This CDR3 contains 15 residues. The V gene lost 1 base and the J gene lost 3 bases, with 13 bases spanning the gap. CDR3 protein: CASSLVAGRVYEQYF. CDR3 DNA sequence: TGTGCCAGCAGCTTAGTCGCGGGGCGCGTCTACGAGCAGTACTTC.

The V gene is TRBV28, the J gene TRBJ1-3; D not resolved. With 10 bases removed from V and 8 bases from J, the gap between germline ends came to 18 bases. The V gene's germline CDR1 is MDHEN and CDR2 SYDVKM. The CDR3 totals 13 residues. This CDR3 is CATQFERVDTIYF. The CDR3 coding sequence is TGTGCCACCCAGTTTGAGAGGGTAGACACCATATATTTT.

The V gene is TRBV5-1, the J gene TRBJ1-4, with 7 bases that match TRBD1. After removal of 5 bases from V and 2 bases from J, the junction contained 9 bases not matched to a gene. Germline V lookup: CDR1 SGHRS, CDR2 YFSETQ. The CDR3 has 16 amino acids. The chain's CDR3 is CASRVRGGITNEKLFF. The CDR3 region has the DNA TGCGCCAGCAGAGTCAGAGGGGGCATCACTAATGAAAAACTGTTTTTT.

V and J are TRBV29-1 and TRBJ1-1; weak D call: TRBD1 (5 bases). V gave up 3 bases and J gave up 2 bases, with 10 bases separating them. The CDR3 consists of 13 residues. Germline loops: CDR1 SQVTM, CDR2 ANQGSEA. The CDR3 reads CSVETALNTEAFF. The CDR3 DNA sequence: TGCAGCGTTGAGACAGCACTTAACACTGAAGCTTTCTTT.

CDR3 coding DNA: TGTGCCAGCAGCTTTCTCCTTTGGGACAGGGGGCCTATCTATGGCTACACCTTC. It specifies CASSFLLWDRGPIYGYTF. The V and J genes are TRBV7-2 and TRBJ1-2; 12 bases fit TRBD1. The V gene's germline CDR1 is SGHTA and CDR2 FQGNSA. The junction had 12 bases not matched to a gene; V was cut back by 3 bases and J by 4 bases. The CDR3 runs to 18 residues.

The V and J genes are TRBV29-1 and TRBJ2-2; D uncertain. Germline V gene sequence: CDR1 SQVTM, CDR2 ANQGSEA. The ends were cut back, 3 bases at V and 1 base at J, with 9 bases in the middle. The CDR3 runs to 14 residues. Written as DNA, the CDR3 is TGCAGCGTTGAGGTAGTTCTGAACACCGGGGAGCTGTTTTTT. Translated, it gives CSVEVVLNTGELFF.

The rearrangement links TRBV28 to TRBJ2-5; 14 positions match TRBD2. J was trimmed by 7 bases and V by 5 bases; bases with no gene match: 12. This CDR3 comprises 17 residues. Germline CDR1 MDHEN, CDR2 SYDVKM. The CDR3 DNA sequence: TGTGCCAGCAGTGCGGGACTAGCGGGAGCTTACTGGGTGACCCAGTACTTC. This encodes CASSAGLAGAYWVTQYF.

J is TRBJ2-7 and V is TRBV10-2, with TRBD1 as a possible D gene (6 bases). Per germline, CDR1 WSHSY and CDR2 SAAADI. Trimming removed 10 bases from V and 0 bases from J, with 16 bases in between. This CDR3 region has 14 residues. CDR3 sequence reads: CATESWGHSYEQYF. DNA for the CDR3: TGCGCCACCGAAAGTTGGGGACACTCCTACGAGCAGTACTTC.

The J gene is TRBJ1-1, the V gene TRBV7-9; D is possibly TRBD1 (6 bases). V lost 1 base and J lost 5, with 14 bases in between. Per the germline V gene, CDR1 is SEHNR and CDR2 is FQNEAQ (reference sequence). The length of the CDR3 is 15 residues. Here the CDR3 reads CASSLVARGSTEAFF. CDR3 bases: TGTGCCAGCAGCTTAGTTGCCAGGGGAAGTACTGAAGCTTTCTTT.

V and J are TRBV27 and TRBJ2-6; no clear D gene. Trimming took 6 bases from V and 0 from J, leaving 9 bases between them. The CDR3 length is 15 residues. Germline V gives CDR1 MNHEY, CDR2 SMNVEV (reference sequence). CDR3 loop: CASRGPDSGANVLTF. CDR3 DNA sequence: TGTGCCAGCAGGGGCCCCGACTCTGGGGCCAACGTCCTGACTTTC.

The CDR3 coding sequence is TGTGCCTGGACCCACGGGGTACCCGGGACTGAAGCTTTCTTT. Protein product: CAWTHGVPGTEAFF. This chain joins TRBV30 and TRBJ1-1, with D uncertain. The CDR3 is made up of 14 amino acids. Germline values: CDR1 GTSNPN, CDR2 SVGIG (reference sequence). Trimming shortened V by 4 bases and J by 5 bases, and 17 bases separated the two germline ends.

A word on this clone: Other DNA sequences in this sample translate to the same CDR3. The chain joins TRBV5-1 to TRBJ2-7; possible D gene TRBD1, 5 bases. Trimming stripped 2 bases from V and 2 bases from J, with 8 bases between. The CDR3 extends over 13 amino acids. Germline CDR1 reads SGHRS; CDR2 reads YFSETQ. CDR3 nucleotide sequence: TGCGCCAGCAGCTTAGACAGAGCCTACGAGCAGTACTTC. Amino acid sequence: CASSLDRAYEQYF.

CDR3 sequence reads: CASSVSGSYEQYF. The CDR3 nucleotides are TGTGCCAGCAGTGTTTCGGGATCCTACGAGCAGTACTTC. The J gene is TRBJ2-7, the V gene TRBV2; D perhaps matches TRBD2 (5 bases). CDR1 is SNHLY, CDR2 FYNNEI, per germline. Trimming shortened V by 4 bases and J by 1 base, and 8 bases separated the two germline ends. The CDR3 runs to 13 residues.

The rearrangement links TRBV6-6 to TRBJ2-1, with TRBD2 matching over 7 bases. V gave up 7 bases and J gave up 6 bases; unmatched junction bases: 12. Germline-derived CDR1 and CDR2 are MNHNY and SVGAGI (reference sequence). This CDR3 is built from 15 residues. The CDR3 DNA reads TGTGCCAGCACCGAAAAGCGGGGCCCCTCCAATGAGCAGTTCTTC. Protein sequence: CASTEKRGPSNEQFF.